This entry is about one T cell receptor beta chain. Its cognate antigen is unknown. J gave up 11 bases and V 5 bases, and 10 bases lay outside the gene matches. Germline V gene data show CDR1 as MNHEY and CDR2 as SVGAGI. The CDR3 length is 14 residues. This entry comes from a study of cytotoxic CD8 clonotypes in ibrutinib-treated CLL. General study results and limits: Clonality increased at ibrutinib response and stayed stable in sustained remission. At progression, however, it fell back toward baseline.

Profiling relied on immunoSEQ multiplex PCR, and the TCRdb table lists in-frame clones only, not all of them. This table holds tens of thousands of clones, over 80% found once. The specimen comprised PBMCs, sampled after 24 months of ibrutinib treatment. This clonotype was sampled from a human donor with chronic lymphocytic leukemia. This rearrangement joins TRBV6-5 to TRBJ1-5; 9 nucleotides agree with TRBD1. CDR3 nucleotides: TGTGCCAGCAGTACCCCGACAGGGGGTCGAGCCCAGCATTTT. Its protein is CASSTPTGGRAQHF.